This passage covers 24 T cell receptor beta chains from one sample sequenced in a study of T cell responses to AZD1222 COVID-19 vaccine. Assay: immunoSEQ multiplex PCR; the TCRdb copy retains only in-frame clones and omits some. Of around 130,000 clones in the sample, about 82% are singletons; the top ten hold 12%. The specimen was peripheral blood, collected on day 0 of AZD1222 vaccination. These receptors all come from an adult in good health.

The chain carries TRBV6-5 and TRBJ1-6; 8 bases line up with TRBD1. V shed 6 bases, J shed 7 bases, and the junction held 5 bases outside the gene matches. The CDR3 spans 14 residues. Germline values: CDR1 MNHEY, CDR2 SVGAGI. The CDR3 here is CASRPGQVNSPLHF. The CDR3 bases are TGTGCCAGCAGGCCGGGACAGGTCAATTCACCCCTCCACTTT.

This chain links TRBV4-3 with TRBJ2-3; 8 nucleotides agree with TRBD1. This CDR3 has 18 residues. Germline V CDR1 and CDR2: LGHNA, YSLEER. The ends lost 3 bases at V and 2 bases at J; junction bases unmatched: 13. The DNA for the CDR3 is TGCGCCAGCAGCCATAGCAATTCAGGGGGCCTGAACACAGATACGCAGTATTTT. Protein sequence: CASSHSNSGGLNTDTQYF.

This rearrangement joins TRBV24-1 to TRBJ2-2; D is unresolved. Looked up from germline, CDR1 is KGHDR and CDR2 is SFDVKD. The V end was cut by 5 bases, the J end by 3 bases, with 6 bases between. This CDR3 contains 13 residues. The CDR3 region is CATSVRHTGELFF. CDR3 nucleotide sequence: TGTGCCACCAGTGTCCGCCACACCGGGGAGCTGTTTTTT.

The V and J genes are TRBV2 and TRBJ2-2; TRBD2 might be the D (6 bases). The V gene lost 8 bases and the J gene lost 4 bases, with 17 bases spanning the gap. This CDR3 spans 15 amino acids. Germline loops: CDR1 SNHLY, CDR2 FYNNEI. The CDR3: CASAGPHVSTGELFF. The CDR3, as DNA: TGTGCCAGCGCGGGGCCCCACGTTAGCACCGGGGAGCTGTTTTTT.

The chain links TRBV2 to TRBJ1-5; TRBD1 is a possible D gene (5 bases). V shed 0 bases and J shed 5 bases, with 11 bases lying between them. The CDR3 has 15 amino acids. CDR1 SNHLY and CDR2 FYNNEI come from the germline V gene. For the CDR3, the DNA is TGTGCCAGCAGTGAAGCGCTTGGGGGGGATCAGCCCCAGCATTTT. Translation: CASSEALGGDQPQHF.

CDR3 nucleotide sequence: TGTGCCAGCAGCTACGGACAGGGGCGAACCTACGAGCAGTACTTC. Translating it yields CASSYGQGRTYEQYF. V is TRBV5-6 and J is TRBJ2-7, with 9 bases matching TRBD1. V was pared by 3 bases and J by 2 bases, with 6 bases of the junction left unmatched. Germline V gene lookup returns CDR1 SGHDT and CDR2 YYEEEE. This CDR3 is built from 15 residues.

This sequence joins TRBV2 and TRBJ2-5; the match to TRBD2 covers 10 bases. Looked up from germline, CDR1 is SNHLY and CDR2 is FYNNEI. There are 13 residues in the CDR3. The V gene end was trimmed by 5 bases and the J gene end by 5 bases; junction bases not matched to a gene: 2. CDR3 protein: CASSYSGGETQYF. CDR3 coding DNA: TGTGCCAGCAGTTATAGCGGGGGGGAGACCCAGTACTTC. The full variable domain, completed using reference TRBV2 and TRBJ2-5, is EPEVTQTPSHQVTQMGQEVILRCVPISNHLYFYWYRQILGQKVEFLVSFYNNEISEKSEIFDDQFSVERPDGSNFTLKIRSTKLEDSAMYFCASSYSGGETQYFGPGTRLLVL.

This chain joins TRBV6-2 or TRBV6-3 and TRBJ1-4; 7 positions match TRBD1. The CDR3 sequence is 12 residues long. The V and J ends lost 2 bases and 10 bases, in that order; junction bases with no gene match: 1. CDR1 is MNHEY and CDR2 is SVGEGT in the germline V gene. CDR3 sequence (DNA): TGTGCCAGCAGTTACGCAGGGGGAAAACTGTTTTTT. This gives the protein CASSYAGGKLFF.

The V call is TRBV6-5, the J call TRBJ2-1; TRBD1 or TRBD2 may be the D gene (5 bases each). Between the trimmed V and J ends, which lost 0 bases and 7 bases, there was a span of 10 bases. The CDR3 is 14 amino acids. CDR1 is MNHEY and CDR2 is SVGAGI in the germline V gene. This chain's CDR3 is CASSYSGVGNEQFF. CDR3 in DNA: TGTGCCAGCAGTTACTCGGGGGTCGGGAATGAGCAGTTCTTC.

The chain has TRBV24-1 and TRBJ1-1; the D is unclear. The V end lost 2 bases, the J end lost 1 base, and 10 bases lay between the germline ends. The CDR3 runs 15 residues. Looked up from germline, CDR1 is KGHDR and CDR2 is SFDVKD. The chain's CDR3 is CATSDSSASNTEAFF. The CDR3 DNA is TGTGCCACCAGTGATTCAAGCGCCTCGAACACTGAAGCTTTCTTT.

This clone was recorded a few times. This chain links TRBV30 with TRBJ2-6; D call uncertain. This CDR3 has 15 amino acids. Trimming left V 2 bases short and J 1 base short, with 9 bases between. CDR1 is GTSNPN, CDR2 SVGIG, per germline (reference sequence). CDR3 sequence (DNA): TGTGCCTGGAGTTTGGAGCGTTCTGGGGCCAACGTCCTGACTTTC. Amino acid sequence: CAWSLERSGANVLTF.

The rearrangement uses TRBV12-2 and TRBJ1-6. TRBV12-2 has pseudogene status. The CDR3 is made up of 19 amino acids. The CDR3 reads CANLFKGCPGLIYNSPLHF. CDR3 in DNA: TGTGCAAATTTGTTTAAAGGTTGTCCCGGTTTAATCTATAATTCACCCCTCCACTTT.

The chain couples TRBV7-3 to TRBJ2-3, with 15 bases matching TRBD2. Germline trimming cut 5 bases from V and 3 bases from J; bases unmatched to any gene: 3. Germline V gene lookup returns CDR1 SGHTA and CDR2 FQGTGA. The CDR3 length is 16 residues. The CDR3 coding sequence is TGTGCCAGCAGCCCGGGGACTAGCGGGAGGACAGATACGCAGTATTTT. Protein sequence: CASSPGTSGRTDTQYF.

A few counts support this clone. The rearrangement uses TRBV7-9 and TRBJ2-2, with D maybe TRBD1 (6 bases). V was pared by 4 bases and J by 2 bases, with 11 bases between. The CDR3 runs to 15 residues. Germline CDR1 SEHNR, CDR2 FQNEAQ (reference sequence). In DNA form, the CDR3 reads TGTGCCAGCAGCTCCAGGGGCCCAAACACCGGGGAGCTGTTTTTT. The encoded protein is CASSSRGPNTGELFF.

The genes are TRBV7-8 and TRBJ2-7; possibly TRBD1 or TRBD2 for D (5 bases each). This CDR3 region has 16 residues. Trimming shortened V by 2 bases and J by 0 bases, and 14 bases separated the two germline ends. Germline CDR1 and CDR2: SGHVS and FQNEAQ. The CDR3 DNA sequence: TGTGCCAGCAGCTTACCCCCATTCGGGGCCTCCTACGAGCAGTACTTC. Translating it yields CASSLPPFGASYEQYF. The full variable domain, in which reference TRBV7-8 and TRBJ2-7 provide the parts outside the CDR3, is GAGVSQSPRYKVAKRGQDVALRCDPISGHVSLFWYQQALGQGPEFLTYFQNEAQLDKSGLPSDRFFAERPEGSVSTLKIQRTQQEDSAVYLCASSLPPFGASYEQYFGPGTRLTVT.

V usage is TRBV5-5 and J usage is TRBJ1-2; possible D gene TRBD1, 5 bases. The CDR3 has 15 amino acids. Deletions cut 0 bases from V and 5 bases from J, with 14 bases between. Germline CDR1 and CDR2: SGHKS and YYEKEE (reference sequence). The CDR3 bases are TGTGCCAGCAGCTTGGAATCCGGGACGGGTTATGGCTACACCTTC. As protein: CASSLESGTGYGYTF. The full variable domain, its missing parts supplied by reference TRBV5-5 and TRBJ1-2, is DAGVTQSPTHLIKTRGQQVTLRCSPISGHKSVSWYQQVLGQGPQFIFQYYEKEERGRGNFPDRFSARQFPNYSSELNVNALLLGDSALYLCASSLESGTGYGYTFGSGTRLTVV.

This clone was counted once. This sequence joins TRBV7-2 and TRBJ2-7; perhaps TRBD2 as D (7 bases). The CDR3 has 14 residues. Germline V gives CDR1 SGHTA, CDR2 FQGNSA. The ends were cut back, 6 bases at V and 4 bases at J, with 16 bases in the middle. As DNA, the CDR3 is TGTGCCAGCAGTACTTGGGGGGGCCCTTACGAGCAGTACTTC. Its protein is CASSTWGGPYEQYF.

The V and J genes are TRBV5-1 and TRBJ1-2; no reliable D call. Trimming stripped 0 bases from V and 2 bases from J, with 17 bases between. CDR1 and CDR2 from the germline V gene are SGHRS and YFSETQ. This CDR3 comprises 17 residues. CDR3 sequence reads: CASSLVPSEGLNYGYTF. DNA of the CDR3: TGCGCCAGCAGCTTGGTCCCGTCGGAAGGTCTGAACTATGGCTACACCTTC.

The chain couples TRBV18 to TRBJ1-1; 7 bases are a match to TRBD1. CDR1 KGHSH and CDR2 LQKENI come from the germline V gene. The length of the CDR3 is 14 residues. J was trimmed by 4 bases and V by 3 bases; bases with no gene match: 5. The CDR3 region is CASSPGQLGTEAFF. The CDR3 DNA follows: TGTGCCAGCTCACCGGGACAGTTGGGCACTGAAGCTTTCTTT.

This clone showed up just once. This chain uses TRBV19 with TRBJ2-7, with D tentatively TRBD1 or TRBD2 (5 bases each). The CDR3 is 13 amino acids. Germline CDR1 and CDR2: LNHDA and SQIVND (reference sequence). The ends were cut back, 3 bases at V and 4 bases at J, with 10 bases in the middle. The CDR3 reads CASSMGRDYEQYF. The CDR3 nucleotides are TGTGCCAGTAGTATGGGACGGGATTACGAGCAGTACTTC.

V usage is TRBV2 and J usage is TRBJ2-1; 8 bases map to TRBD2. CDR1 SNHLY and CDR2 FYNNEI come from the germline V gene. J lost 7 bases, V lost 6 bases, and 14 bases had no gene match. The CDR3 has 16 residues. Here the CDR3 DNA reads TGTGCCAGCAGCCCCAGTCGGGGGGGAGGTACAAATGAGCAGTTCTTC. It encodes CASSPSRGGGTNEQFF.

The chain joins TRBV12-3 or TRBV12-4 to TRBJ1-1; no firm D call. V lost 5 bases and J lost 4, with 11 bases in between. The CDR3 has 13 amino acids. Here the CDR3 DNA reads TGTGCCAGCAGTGACGGGATCGGCACTGAAGCTTTCTTT. Translated: CASSDGIGTEAFF.

The chain carries TRBV25-1 and TRBJ1-2; no clear D gene. CDR1 and CDR2 from the germline V gene are MGHDK and SYGVNS. V lost 2 bases to trimming and J lost 5 bases, with 6 bases between them. This CDR3 is built from 12 residues. The CDR3 protein is CASSESPYGYTF. As DNA, the CDR3 is TGTGCCAGCAGTGAAAGTCCGTATGGCTACACCTTC.

In DNA, the CDR3 is TGTGCCATCAGTGAGTGGGGGGAGAAGGGGACCTACGAGCAGTACTTC. Translating it yields CAISEWGEKGTYEQYF. V usage is TRBV10-3 and J usage is TRBJ2-7; tentative D call: TRBD2 (6 bases). The germline V and J ends were trimmed by 1 base and 2 bases, with 15 bases remaining between them. The CDR3 is 16 residues long. Looked up from germline, CDR1 is ENHRY and CDR2 is SYGVKD.